The 22 T cell receptor beta chains listed next were all sequenced from one sample in a study of blood T cells in healthy people across ages. A second PCR of roughly 7 to 11 cycles used a sample-barcoded 5' primer and a J-beta primer mix. TCRdb reprocessed the 5' RACE reads with MiXCR, giving one entry per CDR3 protein. The data contain some 1.4 million distinct CDR3 sequences, approximately 38% of them singletons. The sequenced material came from blood. All receptors come from a woman under 30 in good health.

This clonotype was found a few times. The V gene is TRBV20-1, the J gene TRBJ2-7; D perhaps matches TRBD1 (5 bases). Germline V gives CDR1 DFQATT, CDR2 SNEGSKA (reference sequence). This CDR3 is built from 14 residues. V lost 0 bases, J lost 2 bases, and 11 bases lay in between. CDR3 protein: CSARDHQGTYEQYF. CDR3 DNA: TGCAGTGCTAGAGATCATCAGGGAACCTACGAGCAGTACTTC.

Details on this clonotype: One end of the junction fails to match germline, which may point to a read error. V gene TRBV27 combines with J gene TRBJ2-1; TRBD2 matches at 7 bases. The CDR3 runs to 15 residues. Germline V CDR1 and CDR2: MNHEY, SMNVEV (reference sequence). CDR3 loop: CASSARESRGNGQFF. The CDR3 bases are TGTGCCAGCAGCGCGCGGGAGTCTAGGGGCAATGGGCAGTTCTTC.

This clonotype was detected only once. V gene TRBV6-6 combines with J gene TRBJ1-6; D ambiguous. Between the trimmed V and J ends, which lost 0 bases and 9 bases, there was a span of 15 bases. CDR1 is MNHNY and CDR2 is SVGAGI in the germline V gene (reference sequence). This CDR3 is 16 amino acids long. The chain's CDR3 is CASSYSASGPSSPLHF. CDR3 coding DNA: TGTGCCAGCAGTTACTCCGCCTCCGGGCCGAGTTCACCCCTCCACTTT.

The rearrangement uses TRBV30 and TRBJ1-2; 12 bases line up with TRBD1. This CDR3 has 15 residues. With V trimmed by 8 bases and J by 4 bases, 11 bases remained unmatched. Germline CDR1 is GTSNPN and CDR2 is SVGIG (reference sequence). The CDR3 is CAAPGTGGRLYGYTF. The DNA for the CDR3 is TGTGCCGCACCCGGGACAGGGGGCCGGCTCTATGGCTACACCTTC. Using reference TRBV30 and TRBJ1-2 for the parts outside the CDR3, the full variable domain is SQTIHQWPATLVQPVGSPLSLECTVEGTSNPNLYWYRQAAGRGLQLLFYSVGIGQISSEVPQNLSASRPQDRQFILSSKKLLLSDSGFYLCAAPGTGGRLYGYTFGSGTRLTVV.

The V gene is TRBV14, the J gene TRBJ2-4; TRBD1 matches at 7 bases. The CDR3 length is 16 residues. The junction had 12 bases not matched to a gene; V was cut back by 3 bases and J by 7 bases. Per germline, CDR1 SGHDN and CDR2 FVKESK. The CDR3 DNA sequence: TGTGCCAGCAGCCAGCATACGGGACAGCTATCGAACATTCAGTACTTC. This codes for CASSQHTGQLSNIQYF.

The V gene is TRBV5-8, the J gene TRBJ2-3; 13 bases line up with TRBD2. This CDR3 is built from 17 residues. J was trimmed by 2 bases and V by 3 bases; bases with no gene match: 6. Germline values: CDR1 SGHTS, CDR2 YDEGEE. The DNA for the CDR3 is TGTGCCAGCAGCTACACTAGCGGGAGGGTGAACACAGATACGCAGTATTTT. Translation: CASSYTSGRVNTDTQYF.

The chain uses TRBV2 and TRBJ2-1, with unresolved D. The germline CDR1 and CDR2 sequences are SNHLY and FYNNEI. Trimming stripped 6 bases from V and 6 bases from J, with 21 bases between. CDR3 length equals 16 residues. The DNA of the CDR3 is TGTGCCAGCAGGGCGCCAACACCGTCAATCAGCAATGAGCAGTTCTTC. It yields the protein CASRAPTPSISNEQFF.

The chain recombines TRBV4-1 with TRBJ2-7; 9 bases fit TRBD1. Germline V lookup: CDR1 MGHRA, CDR2 YSYEKL. CDR3 size: 15 residues. J was trimmed by 2 bases and V by 3 bases; bases with no gene match: 5. This CDR3 reads CASSHKTGGPYEQYF. For the CDR3, the DNA is TGCGCCAGCAGCCACAAGACAGGGGGACCCTACGAGCAGTACTTC.

The rearrangement links TRBV25-1 to TRBJ1-2; a weak D match, TRBD1 (5 bases). Trimming left V 8 bases short and J 3 bases short, with 7 bases between. The CDR3 spans 11 residues. Germline-derived CDR1 and CDR2 are MGHDK and SYGVNS. DNA of the CDR3: TGTGCCAGCCAGGGCTACTATGGCTACACCTTC. It is translated as CASQGYYGYTF.

The rearrangement joins TRBV20-1 to TRBJ1-2, with 10 bases identical to TRBD1. Germline-derived CDR1 and CDR2 are DFQATT and SNEGSKA (reference sequence). Trimming took 7 bases from V and 7 from J; bases not matched to a gene: 3. CDR3 size: 11 residues. As DNA, the CDR3 is TGCAGTGGCGGGACAGGGGTTGGCTACACCTTC. Amino acids: CSGGTGVGYTF.

This clonotype turned up a few times. The gene calls are TRBV3-1 and TRBJ2-1; a weak D match, TRBD2 (7 bases). Trimming shortened V by 1 base and J by 14 bases, and 15 bases separated the two germline ends. Germline V gene lookup returns CDR1 LGHDT and CDR2 YNNKEL (reference sequence). This CDR3 contains 13 residues. As DNA, the CDR3 is TGTGCCAGCAGCCAAGGGGGGGGCAGCCGAAAGTTCTTC. This gives the protein CASSQGGGSRKFF.

This clonotype was found many times. The chain couples TRBV12-3 or TRBV12-4 to TRBJ2-5; no clear D gene. This CDR3 spans 14 amino acids. V lost 6 bases, J lost 4 bases, and 15 bases lay in between. CDR3 sequence: CASSPLGPGETQYF. The CDR3 region has the DNA TGTGCCAGCAGCCCCCTAGGGCCGGGAGAGACCCAGTACTTC.

This rearrangement joins TRBV5-4 to TRBJ2-4; D unclear. The CDR3 is 12 residues long. The V end was cut by 6 bases, the J end by 3 bases, with 7 bases between. The germline V gene has CDR1 SGHNT and CDR2 YYREEE (reference sequence). This CDR3 reads CASKDVKNIQYF. CDR3 sequence (DNA): TGTGCCAGCAAAGATGTCAAAAACATTCAGTACTTC.

The chain employs TRBV5-1 and TRBJ2-7; TRBD2 might be the D (7 bases). Germline V gives CDR1 SGHRS, CDR2 YFSETQ. This CDR3 has 14 amino acids. V was shortened by 6 bases and J by 2 bases, with 15 bases between the two germline ends. CDR3 sequence (DNA): TGCGCCAGCAATCCACAGGGAGGGACCTACGAGCAGTACTTC. Translating it yields CASNPQGGTYEQYF.

V usage is TRBV7-8 and J usage is TRBJ1-1; D gene ambiguous. V lost 1 base and J 0 bases, leaving 9 bases between the germline ends. CDR3 length equals 15 residues. In germline, CDR1 is SGHVS, CDR2 FQNEAQ. The CDR3 region is CASSLDSFMNTEAFF. The CDR3 DNA reads as TGTGCCAGCAGCTTAGACAGCTTTATGAACACTGAAGCTTTCTTT.

The gene calls are TRBV5-1 and TRBJ2-5; D is unresolved. The CDR3 loop spans 15 amino acids. V was cut by 3 bases and J by 0 bases, with 12 bases left in between. Germline CDR1 and CDR2: SGHRS and YFSETQ. In nucleotides, the CDR3 is TGCGCCAGCAGCTCTCAGATCCAGTACCAAGAGACCCAGTACTTC. It codes for CASSSQIQYQETQYF. The whole variable domain, filled in from reference TRBV5-1 and TRBJ2-5, reads KAGVTQTPRYLIKTRGQQVTLSCSPISGHRSVSWYQQTPGQGLQFLFEYFSETQRNKGNFPGRFSGRQFSNSRSEMNVSTLELGDSALYLCASSSQIQYQETQYFGPGTRLLVL.

The table lists this clonotype with a few counts. The chain carries TRBV20-1 and TRBJ2-5; 11 bases match TRBD2. Gene TRBJ2-7 matches the end of the DNA better, so the J call may be wrong. This CDR3 comprises 15 residues. In germline, CDR1 is DFQATT, CDR2 SNEGSKA (reference sequence). The chain's CDR3 is CSARDSGTSGYEQYF. In DNA form, the CDR3 reads TGCAGTGCTAGGGATTCGGGGACTAGCGGCTACGAGCAGTACTTC.

The V and J genes are TRBV11-2 and TRBJ1-4, with unresolved D. V dropped 8 bases and J dropped 1 base, with 8 bases sitting between them. The CDR3 length is 13 residues. CDR1 is SGHAT, CDR2 FQNNGV, per germline. The CDR3 DNA reads as TGTGCCAGCTCATACGGAACTAATGAAAAACTGTTTTTT. This encodes CASSYGTNEKLFF.

In its sample, this clonotype was seen once. V and J are TRBV12-3 or TRBV12-4 and TRBJ2-2; D is uncertain. CDR3 length: 13 residues. V was cut by 5 bases and J by 8 bases, with 12 bases left in between. CDR3 amino acids: CASSTTPVGELFF. The CDR3 DNA follows: TGTGCCAGCAGTACGACCCCGGTTGGGGAGCTGTTTTTT.

This chain connects TRBV6-1 to TRBJ2-1, with D uncertain. The CDR3 loop spans 14 amino acids. Trimming removed 2 bases at V and 7 bases at J, with 12 bases between. Germline CDR1 reads MNHNS; CDR2 reads SASEGT. The CDR3 sequence: CASSERARGNEQFF. The CDR3, as DNA: TGTGCCAGCAGTGAACGGGCCCGTGGGAATGAGCAGTTCTTC.

V is TRBV18 and J is TRBJ1-1; 8 positions agree with TRBD1. This CDR3 is built from 16 residues. The V and J ends lost 1 base and 6 bases, in that order; junction bases with no gene match: 10. Germline loops: CDR1 KGHSH, CDR2 LQKENI. CDR3 nucleotides: TGTGCCAGCTCACCACGTGTGACAGGGGCCTTCGCTGAAGCTTTCTTT. Translated, it gives CASSPRVTGAFAEAFF.

This clonotype appeared once. The V and J genes are TRBV5-1 and TRBJ2-5; D is unresolved. Germline loops: CDR1 SGHRS, CDR2 YFSETQ. Trimming cost V 4 bases and J 3 bases, with 13 bases left between them. This CDR3 contains 14 residues. The CDR3 DNA reads as TGCGCCAGCAGCCAGAGCCGGGCCGAAGAGACCCAGTACTTC. It encodes CASSQSRAEETQYF.